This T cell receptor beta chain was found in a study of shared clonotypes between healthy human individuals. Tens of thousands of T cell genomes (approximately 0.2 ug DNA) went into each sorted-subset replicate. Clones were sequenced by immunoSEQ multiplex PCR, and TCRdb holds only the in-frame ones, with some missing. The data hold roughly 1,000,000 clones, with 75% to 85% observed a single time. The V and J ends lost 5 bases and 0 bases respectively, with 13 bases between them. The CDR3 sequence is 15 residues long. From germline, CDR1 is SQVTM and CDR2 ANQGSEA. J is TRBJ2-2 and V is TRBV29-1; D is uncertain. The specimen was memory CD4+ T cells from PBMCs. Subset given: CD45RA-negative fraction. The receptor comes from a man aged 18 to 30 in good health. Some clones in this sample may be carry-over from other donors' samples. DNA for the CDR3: TGCAGCGTTCGTTTTGGGTCTTCGAACACCGGGGAGCTGTTTTTT. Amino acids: CSVRFGSSNTGELFF.